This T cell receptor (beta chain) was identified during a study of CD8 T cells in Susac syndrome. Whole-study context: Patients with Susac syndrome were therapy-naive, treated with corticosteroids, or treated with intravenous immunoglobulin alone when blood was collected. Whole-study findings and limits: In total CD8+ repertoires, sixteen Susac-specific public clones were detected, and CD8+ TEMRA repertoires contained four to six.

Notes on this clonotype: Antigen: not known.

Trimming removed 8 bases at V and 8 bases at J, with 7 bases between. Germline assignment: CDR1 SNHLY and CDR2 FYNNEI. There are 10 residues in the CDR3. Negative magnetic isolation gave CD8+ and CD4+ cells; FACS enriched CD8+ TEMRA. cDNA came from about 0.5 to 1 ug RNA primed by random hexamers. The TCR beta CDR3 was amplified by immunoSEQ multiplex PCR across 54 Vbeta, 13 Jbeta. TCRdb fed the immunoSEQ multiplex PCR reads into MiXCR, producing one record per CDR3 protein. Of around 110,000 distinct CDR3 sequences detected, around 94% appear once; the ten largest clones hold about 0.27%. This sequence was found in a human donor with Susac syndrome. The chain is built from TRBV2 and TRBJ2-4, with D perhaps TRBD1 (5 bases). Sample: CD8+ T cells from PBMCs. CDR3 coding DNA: TGTGCCAGCTGGGGCGACATTCAGTACTTC. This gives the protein CASWGDIQYF.